This T cell receptor (beta chain) came from a study of CD8+CD57+ T cells in acquired aplastic anemia. Study context: In CD4+ cells, healthy donors produced an average of about 10 million reads.

Researchers used genomic DNA as the template to profile TCR beta VDJ and CDR3. Via MiXCR, TCRdb re-called the reads, giving one row per CDR3 protein. The sample contains about 68,000 distinct CDR3 sequences, approximately 50% of which appear only once. The J segment lost 5 bases and the V segment lost 0 bases, leaving 15 bases of the junction unmatched. This CDR3 has 19 amino acids. The germline CDR1 and CDR2 sequences are SQVTM and ANQGSEA. Study-level results: Significance was not reached for CD8+ Simpson's diversity between patients and controls. About 27 CD8+ CDR3 sequences were shared between patients and controls.

Worth noting for this clonotype: The antigen is unknown.

What was sequenced was sorted CD4+, CD8+, or CD8+CD57+ T cells (not recorded which) from PBMCs. This chain connects TRBV29-1 to TRBJ2-5; 13 nucleotides match TRBD2. This TCR derives from a human donor in good health, serving as a control. The CDR3 loop is CSVEDPTSGGATRHETQYF. The CDR3 DNA reads TGCAGCGTTGAAGACCCAACTAGCGGGGGGGCCACGCGGCACGAGACCCAGTACTTC.